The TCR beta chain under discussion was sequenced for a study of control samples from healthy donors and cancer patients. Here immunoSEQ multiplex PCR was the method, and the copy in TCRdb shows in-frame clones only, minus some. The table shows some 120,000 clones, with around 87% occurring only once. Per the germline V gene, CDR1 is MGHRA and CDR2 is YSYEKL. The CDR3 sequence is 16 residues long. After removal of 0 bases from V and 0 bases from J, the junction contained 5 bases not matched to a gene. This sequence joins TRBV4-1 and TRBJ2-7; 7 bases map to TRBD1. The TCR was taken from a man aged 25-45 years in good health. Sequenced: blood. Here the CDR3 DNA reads TGCGCCAGCAGCCAAGATGGGACAGCGAGCTCCTACGAGCAGTACTTC. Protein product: CASSQDGTASSYEQYF.